Below, 25 T cell receptor beta chains from the same sample are listed, as sequenced in a study of blood T cell repertoires in COVID-19. Here immunoSEQ multiplex PCR was the method, and the copy in TCRdb shows in-frame clones only, minus some. The sample includes more than 300,000 clones, over 90% of them seen just once. Sequenced: PBMCs or T cells enriched from blood (not recorded which). The receptors come from a woman in her twenties or thirties who had been exposed to COVID-19.

This chain links TRBV6-5 with TRBJ1-5; TRBD1 might be the D (5 bases). The CDR3 loop spans 13 amino acids. The V and J ends lost 6 bases and 3 bases respectively, with 9 bases between them. In germline, CDR1 is MNHEY, CDR2 SVGAGI. Written as DNA, the CDR3 is TGTGCCAGCAGGGGGGGACTCAATCAGCCCCAGCATTTT. Translating gives CASRGGLNQPQHF.

V and J are TRBV2 and TRBJ1-6, with D possibly matching TRBD1 (6 bases). This CDR3 is 13 amino acids long. Per germline, CDR1 SNHLY and CDR2 FYNNEI. The V and J ends lost 10 bases and 7 bases respectively, with 14 bases between them. The CDR3 bases are TGTGCCATCCGCAGGGGACCGAATTCACCCCTCCACTTT. This codes for CAIRRGPNSPLHF.

The CDR3 region is CASSGQGYNSPLHF. The DNA of the CDR3 is TGTGCCAGCAGTGGACAGGGCTATAATTCACCCCTCCACTTT. J is TRBJ1-6 and V is TRBV3-1 (or the pseudogene TRBV3-2); TRBD1 agrees at 8 bases. J gave up 3 bases and V 6 bases, and 1 base lay outside the gene matches. CDR3 length: 14 amino acids. Per germline, CDR1 LGHDT and CDR2 YNNKEL (reference sequence).

The chain recombines TRBV5-6 with TRBJ2-1; 9 bases are shared with TRBD2. V shed 4 bases and J 7 bases; nucleotides not matched to a gene: 3. The germline gives CDR1 SGHDT, CDR2 YYEEEE. The length of the CDR3 is 13 residues. CDR3 bases: TGTGCCAGCAGCCTAGCGGGGTTAAATGAGCAGTTCTTC. Protein sequence: CASSLAGLNEQFF.

The J gene is TRBJ2-5, the V gene TRBV24-1; 12 nucleotides align to TRBD2. CDR3 length: 17 amino acids. The germline V gene has CDR1 KGHDR and CDR2 SFDVKD. After removal of 4 bases from V and 0 bases from J, the junction contained 5 bases not matched to a gene. The CDR3 DNA is TGTGCCACCAGTGAACACAGACTAGCGGGGGACCAAGAGACCCAGTACTTC. Protein: CATSEHRLAGDQETQYF.

This clone has just one count. The V and J genes are TRBV27 and TRBJ1-2; D unresolved. Germline V gene lookup returns CDR1 MNHEY and CDR2 SMNVEV (reference sequence). Trimming shortened V by 7 bases and J by 4 bases, and 16 bases separated the two germline ends. The length of the CDR3 is 14 residues. The CDR3 DNA follows: TGTGCCAGCACCGGTATGAGGGCCCCCTATGGCTACACCTTC. It codes for CASTGMRAPYGYTF.

This chain links TRBV30 with TRBJ1-1; D unclear. The CDR3 extends over 14 amino acids. In germline, CDR1 is GTSNPN, CDR2 SVGIG (reference sequence). Trimming stripped 0 bases from V and 6 bases from J, with 14 bases between. The CDR3: CAWSVPGLSPEAFF. Written as DNA, the CDR3 is TGTGCCTGGAGTGTCCCTGGGCTGAGTCCTGAAGCTTTCTTT.

The chain joins TRBV6-5 to TRBJ2-7, with D unclear. Germline CDR1 MNHEY, CDR2 SVGAGI. This CDR3 has 10 amino acids. Trimming took off 7 bases at V and 7 bases at J, with 8 bases between the two ends. CDR3 protein: CASKTWEQYF. The CDR3 DNA is TGTGCCAGCAAAACTTGGGAGCAGTACTTC.

J is TRBJ2-7 and V is TRBV6-5, with a tentative D call TRBD2 (5 bases). The CDR3 loop spans 15 amino acids. V lost 6 bases and J 2 bases, leaving 17 bases between the germline ends. CDR1 and CDR2 (germline): MNHEY, SVGAGI. The CDR3 DNA follows: TGTGCCAGCAGCGCTAGGGCGGGTGACCCCTACGAGCAGTACTTC. It specifies CASSARAGDPYEQYF.

The chain employs TRBV4-3 and TRBJ1-5; D gene ambiguous. V lost 0 bases to trimming and J lost 1 base, with 10 bases between them. Germline CDR1 and CDR2: LGHNA and YSLEER. The CDR3 consists of 16 residues. The CDR3 here is CASSQDRGVSNQPQHF. For the CDR3, the DNA is TGCGCCAGCAGCCAAGATCGGGGTGTCAGCAATCAGCCCCAGCATTTT.

The V gene is TRBV14, the J gene TRBJ2-5, with D perhaps TRBD1 (6 bases). The CDR3 has 14 amino acids. V gave up 1 base and J gave up 4 bases, with 10 bases separating them. Germline CDR1 is SGHDN and CDR2 is FVKESK. The CDR3 here is CASSQGWGRETQYF. CDR3 DNA: TGTGCCAGCAGCCAAGGTTGGGGGCGAGAGACCCAGTACTTC.

The gene calls are TRBV10-3 and TRBJ2-7; TRBD1 matches 8 bases. This CDR3 spans 14 amino acids. CDR1 and CDR2 from the germline V gene are ENHRY and SYGVKD. The V and J ends lost 6 bases and 0 bases, in that order; junction bases with no gene match: 4. The CDR3 sequence is CAIRPGTGSYEQYF. DNA of the CDR3: TGTGCCATCAGACCCGGGACAGGCTCCTACGAGCAGTACTTC.

The V gene is TRBV6-1, the J gene TRBJ2-1; 15 bases are shared with TRBD2. CDR3 length: 20 amino acids. V was pared by 2 bases and J by 4 bases, with 12 bases of the junction left unmatched. Germline CDR1 MNHNS, CDR2 SASEGT. CDR3 protein: CASSEPAYGLAGGRYNEQFF. The CDR3 region has the DNA TGTGCCAGCAGTGAACCGGCCTATGGACTAGCGGGGGGGCGTTACAATGAGCAGTTCTTC.

The rearrangement uses TRBV4-1 and TRBJ1-5; D not resolved. Germline V CDR1 and CDR2: MGHRA, YSYEKL. The CDR3 spans 13 residues. V lost 0 bases and J 9 bases, leaving 9 bases between the germline ends. Here the CDR3 DNA reads TGCGCCAGCAGCCAAGATTGGGCAGGGCCCCAGCATTTT. This codes for CASSQDWAGPQHF.

The count of this clone is one. The chain joins TRBV3-1 (or the pseudogene TRBV3-2) to TRBJ2-5, with 9 bases matching TRBD1. The J segment lost 5 bases and the V segment lost 2 bases, leaving 3 bases of the junction unmatched. The CDR3 consists of 14 residues. CDR1 and CDR2 (germline): LGHDT, YNNKEL (reference sequence). CDR3 bases: TGTGCCAGCAGCCAATTACAGGGGGCCGAGACCCAGTACTTC. This encodes CASSQLQGAETQYF.

V gene TRBV5-1 combines with J gene TRBJ2-3, with D perhaps TRBD1 (6 bases). V was clipped by 4 bases and J by 4 bases, with 16 bases between them. CDR1 and CDR2 (germline): SGHRS, YFSETQ. CDR3 length: 15 residues. The DNA of the CDR3 is TGCGCCAGCAGCCGCAGGGGAATTCAGGCAGATACGCAGTATTTT. Amino acids: CASSRRGIQADTQYF.

Details on this clone: This sample includes further DNA sequences coding for the same CDR3. This chain connects TRBV27 to TRBJ1-1; tentatively, D is TRBD1 (5 bases). The CDR3 covers 13 residues. Looked up from germline, CDR1 is MNHEY and CDR2 is SMNVEV (reference sequence). V was shortened by 5 bases and J by 2 bases, with 9 bases between the two germline ends. The CDR3 reads CASSRGLNTEAFF. CDR3 sequence (DNA): TGTGCCAGCAGTCGGGGACTCAACACTGAAGCTTTCTTT.

This chain joins TRBV9 and TRBJ2-1, with 10 bases aligning to TRBD2. The CDR3 consists of 16 residues. V lost 3 bases, J lost 4 bases, and 7 bases stayed unmatched. Germline V gene data show CDR1 as SGDLS and CDR2 as YYNGEE. The CDR3, as DNA: TGTGCCAGCAGCGATAGGACTAGCGGAGGATACAATGAGCAGTTCTTC. Encoded protein: CASSDRTSGGYNEQFF.

The chain recombines TRBV21-1 with TRBJ1-5; the D call in the table, TRBD1, was not verified against the DNA. TRBV21-1 is tagged as a pseudogene. This CDR3 is built from 13 residues. The CDR3 is CASTLAGLQPQHF. The CDR3 nucleotides read TGTGCCAGCACCTTAGCAGGGCTTCAGCCCCAGCATTTT.

This chain joins TRBV5-1 and TRBJ2-5; 11 bases are shared with TRBD2. V dropped 6 bases and J dropped 3; count of bases not matched to a gene: 7. This CDR3 is 15 amino acids long. CDR1 is SGHRS and CDR2 is YFSETQ in the germline V gene. CDR3 region: CASTTSGGPEETQYF. Written as DNA, the CDR3 is TGCGCCAGCACCACTAGCGGGGGACCCGAAGAGACCCAGTACTTC.

This clone was detected a few times. The DNA for the CDR3 is TGTGCCATCAGTGAGGCAGGTCTGAACTATGGCTACACCTTC. Its translation is CAISEAGLNYGYTF. The rearrangement uses TRBV10-3 and TRBJ1-2, with D uncertain. The CDR3 runs 14 residues. Germline-derived CDR1 and CDR2 are ENHRY and SYGVKD. V gave up 2 bases and J gave up 2 bases, with 9 bases separating them.

This chain connects TRBV4-1 to TRBJ2-7; D is ambiguous. Germline assignment: CDR1 MGHRA and CDR2 YSYEKL. V gave up 1 base and J gave up 2 bases, with 9 bases separating them. The CDR3 contains 14 residues. Here the CDR3 DNA reads TGCGCCAGCAGCCAAGGACTGATAGCCTACGAGCAGTACTTC. Residues: CASSQGLIAYEQYF.

The V call is TRBV10-1, the J call TRBJ2-5; D not resolved. Germline V gene sequence: CDR1 WNHNN, CDR2 SYGVQD (reference sequence). The CDR3 is made up of 10 amino acids. Trimming pared 8 bases from V and 5 bases from J, leaving 6 bases between. The CDR3, as DNA: TGCGCCAGCCAAATTGAGACCCAGTACTTC. It specifies CASQIETQYF.

The chain has TRBV29-1 and TRBJ1-2, with 8 nucleotides matching TRBD1. Germline CDR1 reads SQVTM; CDR2 reads ANQGSEA. The junction had 7 bases not matched to a gene; V was cut back by 7 bases and J by 6 bases. The CDR3 contains 12 residues. CDR3 residues: CSDGQGRNGYTF. CDR3 DNA sequence: TGCAGCGATGGACAGGGAAGAAATGGCTACACCTTC.

The chain is built from TRBV7-8 and TRBJ2-1; the match to TRBD2 covers 8 bases. This CDR3 region has 17 residues. Losses at the gene ends were 2 bases for V and 2 bases for J; bases not matched to a gene: 8. CDR1 is SGHVS, CDR2 FQNEAQ, per germline. CDR3 in DNA: TGTGCCAGCAGCTTATTACATCGAGCGGGGGCCTACAATGAGCAGTTCTTC. This translates into CASSLLHRAGAYNEQFF.